These T cell receptor beta chains were read from a single sample in a study of blood T cell repertoires in COVID-19. Produced via immunoSEQ multiplex PCR; TCRdb's table is partial and in-frame only. The sample carries about 36,000 clones, approximately 69% recorded once. Sequenced material: peripheral blood. The receptors were sampled from a man between 65 and 80 years old with COVID-19, enrolled during active disease. The CDR3 runs from the conserved cysteine through the conserved F or W. The D gene is left open where the match is weak. Not all rows give a size; the values are once, few, many and, for expanded clones, a class.

TRBV6-5,TRBJ2-7,-,-,CASSEGRYEQYF,TGTGCCAGCAGCGAGGGTCGGTACGAGCAGTACTTC
TRBV18,TRBJ2-7,TRBD1,few,CASSEGQGAYEQYF,TGTGCCAGCTCCGAGGGTCAGGGGGCCTACGAGCAGTACTTC
TRBV4-2,TRBJ2-7,-,-,CASSQDRGRYEQYF,TGTGCCAGCAGCCAAGATCGAGGGAGGTACGAGCAGTACTTC
TRBV3-1/TRBV3-2,TRBJ1-5,-,once,CASSQYQAGQPQHF,TGTGCCAGCAGCCAATACCAGGCTGGACAGCCCCAGCATTTT
TRBV4-1,TRBJ1-1,-,-,CASSRGQLEAFF,TGCGCCAGCAGCCGTGGACAGCTTGAAGCTTTCTTT
TRBV6-5,TRBJ2-2,-,-,CASKIRGDTGELFF,TGTGCCAGCAAAATCAGGGGCGACACCGGGGAGCTGTTTTTT
TRBV7-9,TRBJ2-5,-,-,CASSPAEETQYF,TGTGCCAGCAGCCCTGCGGAGGAGACCCAGTACTTC
TRBV27,TRBJ1-5,-,-,CASSFSQTGSAQPQHF,TGTGCCAGCAGTTTCTCCCAGACAGGATCGGCTCAGCCCCAGCATTTT
TRBV11-2,TRBJ1-2,-,-,CASSLVRQEARILF,TGTGCCAGCAGCTTAGTGCGTCAGGAGGCCCGTATTCTTTTC
TRBV29-1,TRBJ2-1,-,-,CSVEGTRTNPYNEQFF,TGCAGCGTTGAAGGGACTCGAACTAACCCCTACAATGAGCAGTTCTTC
TRBV5-4,TRBJ1-3,TRBD1,-,CASSRDSVGNTIYF,TGTGCCAGCAGCCGGGACAGCGTTGGAAACACCATATATTTT
TRBV6-2/TRBV6-3,TRBJ2-1,TRBD2,few,CASSYRAGGHNEQFF,TGTGCCAGCAGTTACCGGGCGGGGGGACACAATGAGCAGTTCTTC
TRBV30,TRBJ2-7,-,-,CAWSPMGNEQYF,TGTGCCTGGAGTCCTATGGGCAACGAGCAGTACTTC
TRBV10-2,TRBJ1-3,-,-,CASSESATPGNTIYF,TGCGCCAGCAGTGAGTCGGCGACTCCCGGAAACACCATATATTTT
TRBV2,TRBJ1-6,-,-,CASSEGRVGNSPLHF,TGTGCCAGCAGTGAGGGCAGGGTAGGGAATTCACCCCTCCACTTT
TRBV19,TRBJ2-1,TRBD1,few,CASSMLMGQGYVEQFF,TGTGCCAGTAGTATGCTAATGGGACAGGGTTATGTTGAGCAGTTCTTC
TRBV7-8,TRBJ1-2,TRBD1,-,CASSLRQGNGYTF,TGTGCCAGCAGCTTGCGACAGGGAAATGGCTACACCTTC
TRBV2,TRBJ2-1,-,few,CASSERLARPHNEQFF,TGTGCCAGCAGTGAACGGCTAGCCCGTCCCCACAATGAGCAGTTCTTC
TRBV4-2,TRBJ2-3,TRBD2,-,CASSQEGAGGGDTQYF,TGTGCCAGCAGCCAAGAAGGAGCGGGAGGGGGGGACACGCAGTATTTT
TRBV5-4,TRBJ2-1,-,-,CASSSPQGRERDEQFF,TGTGCCAGCAGCTCCCCCCAGGGCAGGGAACGCGATGAGCAGTTCTTC
TRBV15,TRBJ2-7,-,-,CATSTDEDGEQYF,TGTGCCACCAGTACCGACGAGGATGGCGAGCAGTACTTC
TRBV29-1,TRBJ1-3,TRBD1,-,CSVTGGSGNTIYF,TGCAGCGTTACAGGGGGCTCTGGAAACACCATATATTTT
TRBV10-3,TRBJ1-1,-,-,CAISATGEAFF,TGTGCCATCAGCGCTACAGGGGAAGCTTTCTTT